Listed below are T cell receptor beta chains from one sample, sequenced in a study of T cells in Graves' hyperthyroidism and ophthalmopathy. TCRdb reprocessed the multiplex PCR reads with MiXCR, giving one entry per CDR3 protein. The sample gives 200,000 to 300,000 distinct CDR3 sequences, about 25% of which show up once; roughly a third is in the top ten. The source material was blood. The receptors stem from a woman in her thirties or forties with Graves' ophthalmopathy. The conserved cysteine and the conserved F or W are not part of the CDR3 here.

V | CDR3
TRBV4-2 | ASSRDFQETQY
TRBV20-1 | SARDSLGGTSGMREQY
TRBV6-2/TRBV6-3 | ASTVRRTVYGYT
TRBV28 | ASSLYRGGEAF
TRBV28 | ASRGGGFNAEAF
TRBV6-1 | ASSRGAGYEQY
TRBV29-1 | SVEGTGGYTEAF
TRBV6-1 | ASSERGLGNQPQH
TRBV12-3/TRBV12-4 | ASSSLNSYEQY
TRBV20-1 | SANVLENQPQH
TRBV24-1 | ATSEPTGTGKNIQY
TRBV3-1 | ASSQVGPTGGITEAF
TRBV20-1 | SARGTGHETQY
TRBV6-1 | ASSGWTGGGGQPQH
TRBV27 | ASSLSYGQPQH
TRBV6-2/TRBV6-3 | ASSLPQGRVEETQY
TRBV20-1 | SAQTSGSYYEQY
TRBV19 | ATHKQRDSNQPQH
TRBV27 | ASSFTGVANTGELF
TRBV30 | AWNGGSGSTDTQY
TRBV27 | ASSLSLGKYQETQY
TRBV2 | ASSDFGRNEAF
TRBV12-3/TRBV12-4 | ASSVGRRTSTGELF
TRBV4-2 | ASSQDHGGGQETQY
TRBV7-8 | ASSAGLEPTEAF
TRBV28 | ASGRLGYQETQY
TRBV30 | AWGQGNTGELF
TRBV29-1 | SVRLGTGLNEQY
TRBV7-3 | ASSLTPGLAGGTYEQY
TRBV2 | ASTPRPGGELF
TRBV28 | ASSRRGLYEQY
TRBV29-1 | SVSPGSTQETQY
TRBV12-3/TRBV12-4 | ASSLYGRAGDTQY
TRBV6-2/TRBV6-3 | ASSYSSGQGISYEQY
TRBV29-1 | SVEGGGRGETQY
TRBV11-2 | ASSLSFSGGSYEQY
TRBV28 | ASTSGQSYGCT
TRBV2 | ASSELEGGGYT
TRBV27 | ASSLLYGEETQY
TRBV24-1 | ATSDPTGAVGDGYT
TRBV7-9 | ASSFRGSDTEAF
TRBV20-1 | SARDMGNQPQH
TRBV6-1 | ASSTGRVNQPQH
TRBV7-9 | ASSPFAGQEAF
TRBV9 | ASSVGGTQETQY
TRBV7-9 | ASSSSTYQPQH
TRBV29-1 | SAYREETQY
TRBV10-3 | AISEFGSSYEQY
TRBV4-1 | ASSPRGNYGYT
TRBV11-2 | ASSSGLAAYEQY
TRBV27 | ASSFVREPYNSPLH
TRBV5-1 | ASSLTVAYEQY
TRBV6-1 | ASSRTGEAF
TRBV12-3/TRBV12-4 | ASSPSPLLALKNIQY
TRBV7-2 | ASSWGVSNYGYT
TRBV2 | ASSEAGRAGELF
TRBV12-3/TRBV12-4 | ASRPEGGETQY
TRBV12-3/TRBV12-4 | ASSLAVSSNEQY